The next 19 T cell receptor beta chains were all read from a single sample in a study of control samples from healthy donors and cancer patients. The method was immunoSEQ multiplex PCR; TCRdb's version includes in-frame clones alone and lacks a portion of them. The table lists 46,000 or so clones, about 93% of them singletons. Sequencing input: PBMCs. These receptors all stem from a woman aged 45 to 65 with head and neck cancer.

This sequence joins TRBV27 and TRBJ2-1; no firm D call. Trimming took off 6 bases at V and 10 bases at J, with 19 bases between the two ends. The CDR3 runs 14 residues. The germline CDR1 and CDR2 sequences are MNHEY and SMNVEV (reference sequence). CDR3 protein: CASSPGSAAREQFF. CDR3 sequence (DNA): TGTGCCAGCAGCCCTGGCTCCGCGGCCCGGGAGCAGTTCTTC.

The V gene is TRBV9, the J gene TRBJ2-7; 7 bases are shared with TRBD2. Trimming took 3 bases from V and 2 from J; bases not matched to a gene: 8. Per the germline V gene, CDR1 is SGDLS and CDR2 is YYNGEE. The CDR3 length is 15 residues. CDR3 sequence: CASSATGGSPYEQYF. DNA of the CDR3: TGTGCCAGCAGCGCCACGGGCGGGAGTCCCTACGAGCAGTACTTC.

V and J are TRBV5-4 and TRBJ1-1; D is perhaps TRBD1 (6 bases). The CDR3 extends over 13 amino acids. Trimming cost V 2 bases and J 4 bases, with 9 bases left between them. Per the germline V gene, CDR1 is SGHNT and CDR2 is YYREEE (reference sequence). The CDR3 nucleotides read TGTGCCAGCAGCTTTAGGGGGGTCACTGAAGCTTTCTTT. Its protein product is CASSFRGVTEAFF.

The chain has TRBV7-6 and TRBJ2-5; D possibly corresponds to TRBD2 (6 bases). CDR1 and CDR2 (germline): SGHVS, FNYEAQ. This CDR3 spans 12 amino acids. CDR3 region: CGSGSLQETQYF. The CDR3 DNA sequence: TGTGGGAGCGGGTCCCTCCAAGAGACCCAGTACTTC. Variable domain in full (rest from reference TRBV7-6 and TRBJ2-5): GAGVSQSPRYKVTKRGQDVALRCDPISGHVSLYWYRQALGQGPEFLTYFNYEAQQDKSGLPNDRFSAERPEGSISTLTIQRTEQRDSAMYRCGSGSLQETQYFGPGTRLLVL.

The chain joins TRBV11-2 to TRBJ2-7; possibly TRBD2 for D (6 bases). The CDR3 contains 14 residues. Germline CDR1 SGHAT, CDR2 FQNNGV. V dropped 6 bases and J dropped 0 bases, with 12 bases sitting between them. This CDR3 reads CASRRDFSSYEQYF. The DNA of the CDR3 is TGTGCCAGCAGGCGGGACTTCAGCTCCTACGAGCAGTACTTC. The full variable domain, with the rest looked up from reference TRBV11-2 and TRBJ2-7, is EAGVAQSPRYKIIEKRQSVAFWCNPISGHATLYWYQQILGQGPKLLIQFQNNGVVDDSQLPKDRFSAERLKGVDSTLKIQPAKLEDSAVYLCASRRDFSSYEQYFGPGTRLTVT.

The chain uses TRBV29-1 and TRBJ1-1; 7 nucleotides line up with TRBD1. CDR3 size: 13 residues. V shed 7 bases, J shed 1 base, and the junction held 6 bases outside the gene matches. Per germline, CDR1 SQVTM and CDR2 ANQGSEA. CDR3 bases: TGCAGCGGGGTAGGGACAGCGAACACTGAAGCTTTCTTT. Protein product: CSGVGTANTEAFF.

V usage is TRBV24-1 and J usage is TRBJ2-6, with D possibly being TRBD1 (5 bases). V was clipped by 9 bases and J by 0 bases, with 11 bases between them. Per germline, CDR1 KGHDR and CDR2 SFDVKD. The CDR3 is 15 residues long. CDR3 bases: TGTGCCACCTTGGACACCTCCTCTGGGGCCAACGTCCTGACTTTC. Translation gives CATLDTSSGANVLTF.

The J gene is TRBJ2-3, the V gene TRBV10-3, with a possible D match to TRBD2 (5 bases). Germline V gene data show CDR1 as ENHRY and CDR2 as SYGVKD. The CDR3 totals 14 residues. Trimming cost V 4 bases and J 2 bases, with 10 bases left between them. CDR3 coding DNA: TGTGCCATCAGTGTAGACGGGATCACAGATACGCAGTATTTT. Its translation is CAISVDGITDTQYF.

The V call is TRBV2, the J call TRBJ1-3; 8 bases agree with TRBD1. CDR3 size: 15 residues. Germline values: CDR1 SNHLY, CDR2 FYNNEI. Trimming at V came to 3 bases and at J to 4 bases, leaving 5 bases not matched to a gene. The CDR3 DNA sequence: TGTGCCAGCAGTGATACGACAGGGGTAGGAAACACCATATATTTT. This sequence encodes CASSDTTGVGNTIYF.

This chain's CDR3 is CASSPHRGLRETQYF. The CDR3 nucleotides read TGTGCCAGCAGTCCCCACAGGGGGTTAAGGGAGACCCAGTACTTC. The rearrangement uses TRBV28 and TRBJ2-5; 8 bases are a match to TRBD1. The CDR3 runs 15 residues. J lost 5 bases, V lost 5 bases, and 10 bases had no gene match. Germline CDR1 MDHEN, CDR2 SYDVKM.

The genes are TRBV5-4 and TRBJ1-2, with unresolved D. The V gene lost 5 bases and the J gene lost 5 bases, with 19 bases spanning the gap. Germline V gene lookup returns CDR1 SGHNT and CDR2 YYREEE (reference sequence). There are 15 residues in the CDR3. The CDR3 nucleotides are TGTGCCAGCAGTGGATCGGCGGTTGTCAGTTATGGCTACACCTTC. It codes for CASSGSAVVSYGYTF. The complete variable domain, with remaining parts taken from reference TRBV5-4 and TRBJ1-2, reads ETGVTQSPTHLIKTRGQQVTLRCSSQSGHNTVSWYQQALGQGPQFIFQYYREEENGRGNFPPRFSGLQFPNYSSELNVNALELDDSALYLCASSGSAVVSYGYTFGSGTRLTVV.

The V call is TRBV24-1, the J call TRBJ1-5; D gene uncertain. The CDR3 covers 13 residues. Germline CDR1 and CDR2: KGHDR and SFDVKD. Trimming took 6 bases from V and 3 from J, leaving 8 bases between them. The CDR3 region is CATSPGNNQPQHF. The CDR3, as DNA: TGTGCCACCAGTCCCGGGAACAATCAGCCCCAGCATTTT.

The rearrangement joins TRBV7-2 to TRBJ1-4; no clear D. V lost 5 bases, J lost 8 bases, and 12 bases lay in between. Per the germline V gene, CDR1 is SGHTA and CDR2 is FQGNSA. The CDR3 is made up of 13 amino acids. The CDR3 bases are TGTGCCAGCAGCCCCCGAGACGGCGAAAAACTGTTTTTT. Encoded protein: CASSPRDGEKLFF.

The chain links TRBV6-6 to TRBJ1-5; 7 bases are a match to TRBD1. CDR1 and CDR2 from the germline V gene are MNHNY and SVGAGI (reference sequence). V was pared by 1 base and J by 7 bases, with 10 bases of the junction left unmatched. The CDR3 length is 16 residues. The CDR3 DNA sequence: TGTGCCAGCAGTTACTTCGGACAGGTGGGGGGCCAGCCCCAGCATTTT. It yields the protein CASSYFGQVGGQPQHF.

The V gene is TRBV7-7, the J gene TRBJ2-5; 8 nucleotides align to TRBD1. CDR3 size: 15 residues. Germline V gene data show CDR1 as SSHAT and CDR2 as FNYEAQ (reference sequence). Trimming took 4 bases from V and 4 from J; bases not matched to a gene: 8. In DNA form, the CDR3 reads TGTGCCAGCAGCTCGGACAGGGTTGAGGGAGAGACCCAGTACTTC. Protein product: CASSSDRVEGETQYF.

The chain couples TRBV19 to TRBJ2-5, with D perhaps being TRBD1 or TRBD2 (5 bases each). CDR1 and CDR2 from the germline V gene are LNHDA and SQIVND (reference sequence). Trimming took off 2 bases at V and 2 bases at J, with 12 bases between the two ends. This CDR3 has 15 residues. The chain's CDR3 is CASSIIFGTQETQYF. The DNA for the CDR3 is TGTGCCAGTAGTATAATCTTTGGGACGCAAGAGACCCAGTACTTC.

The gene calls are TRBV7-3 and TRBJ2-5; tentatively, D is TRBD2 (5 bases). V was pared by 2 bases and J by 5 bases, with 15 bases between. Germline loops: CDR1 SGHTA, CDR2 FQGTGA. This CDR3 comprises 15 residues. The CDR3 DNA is TGTGCCAGCAGCTTACTAGCTTCCCCCGGCGAGACCCAGTACTTC. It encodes CASSLLASPGETQYF.

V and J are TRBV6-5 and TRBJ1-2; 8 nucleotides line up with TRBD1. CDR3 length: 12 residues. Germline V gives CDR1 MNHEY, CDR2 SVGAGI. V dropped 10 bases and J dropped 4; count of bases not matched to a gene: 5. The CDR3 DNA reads TGTGCCACCCTACAGGGGGGCTATGGCTACACCTTC. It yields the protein CATLQGGYGYTF.

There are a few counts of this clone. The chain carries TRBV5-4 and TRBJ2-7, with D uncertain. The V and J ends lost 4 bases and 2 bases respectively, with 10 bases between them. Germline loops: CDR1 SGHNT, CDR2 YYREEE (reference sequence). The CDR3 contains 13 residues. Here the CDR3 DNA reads TGTGCCAGCAGCCTTCATGGTCCCTACGAGCAGTACTTC. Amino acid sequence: CASSLHGPYEQYF.